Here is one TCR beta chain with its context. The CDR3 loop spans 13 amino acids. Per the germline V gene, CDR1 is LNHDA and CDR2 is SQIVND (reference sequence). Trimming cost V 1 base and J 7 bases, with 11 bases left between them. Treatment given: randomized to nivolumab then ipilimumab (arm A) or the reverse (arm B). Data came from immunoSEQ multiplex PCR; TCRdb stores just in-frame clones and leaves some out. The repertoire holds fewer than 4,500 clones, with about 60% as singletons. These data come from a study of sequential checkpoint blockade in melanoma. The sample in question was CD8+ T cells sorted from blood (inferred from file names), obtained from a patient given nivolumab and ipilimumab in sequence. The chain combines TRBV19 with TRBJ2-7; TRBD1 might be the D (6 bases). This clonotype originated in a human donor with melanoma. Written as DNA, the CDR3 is TGTGCCAGTAGTATAGGCGGACAGACAGAGCAGTACTTC. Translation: CASSIGGQTEQYF.